A selection of T cell receptor beta chains follows, all from one sample in a study of blood T cells in healthy people across ages. In TCRdb, the 5' RACE reads were re-called with MiXCR into one record per CDR3 protein. The sample contains about 650,000 distinct CDR3 sequences, roughly 32% of which appear only once. Sequenced: blood. These receptors were collected from a woman older than 75 in good health. The CDR3 runs from the conserved cysteine through the conserved F or W. A D gene is named only where the DNA matches it firmly. Clone size is shown for a subset of rows, as once, few, many or a class of expanded clone.

TRBV5-5	.	.	TRBJ2-1	TGTGCCAGCAGCACCAGACAGGCACAAGTTTACAATGAGCAGTTCTTC	CASSTRQAQVYNEQFF
TRBV20-1	.	TRBD2	TRBJ2-7	TGCAGTGCTCCACTAGCGGGGTCTAACGAGCAGTACTTC	CSAPLAGSNEQYF
TRBV5-1	many	.	TRBJ1-6	TGCGCCAGCAGCGCCTTCAGGACGGTGAATTCACCCCTCCACTTT	CASSAFRTVNSPLHF
TRBV2	once	.	TRBJ2-1	TGTGCCAGCAGTGAAACCGCCTCCTACAATGAGCAGTTCTTC	CASSETASYNEQFF
TRBV7-9	.	.	TRBJ2-7	TGTGCCAGCAGCTTATGGGACGCTAGGACCTACGAGCAGTACTTC	CASSLWDARTYEQYF
TRBV6-2/TRBV6-3	few	TRBD1	TRBJ2-3	TGTGCCAGCAGGCCCCAGGGGGTCGGGACAGGGGGCCCAGATACGCAGTATTTT	CASRPQGVGTGGPDTQYF
TRBV30	many	TRBD1	TRBJ2-7	TGTGCCTCCGAAGAAGGACAGGGACCCTACGAGCAGTACTTC	CASEEGQGPYEQYF
TRBV25-1	many	TRBD1	TRBJ2-7	TGTGCCAGCAGTGAATTCCGGACAGGGCGCTACGAGCAGTACTTC	CASSEFRTGRYEQYF
TRBV9	few	.	TRBJ1-5	TGTGCCAGCTCCCTTGGGTGGCTTGAGCCCCAGCATTTT	CASSLGWLEPQHF
TRBV21-1	.	.	TRBJ2-7	TGTGCCAGCAGCCGAATAAGAATTTCCTACGAGCAGTACTTC	CASSRIRISYEQYF
TRBV6-2/TRBV6-3	few	.	TRBJ1-6	TGTGCCAGCAGCCTCATCAGAGGAAATTCACCCCCCCACTTT	CASSLIRGNSPPHF
TRBV6-5	many	.	TRBJ2-3	TGTGCCAGCTCACAGGGCGGGGGAGATACGCAGTATTTT	CASSQGGGDTQYF